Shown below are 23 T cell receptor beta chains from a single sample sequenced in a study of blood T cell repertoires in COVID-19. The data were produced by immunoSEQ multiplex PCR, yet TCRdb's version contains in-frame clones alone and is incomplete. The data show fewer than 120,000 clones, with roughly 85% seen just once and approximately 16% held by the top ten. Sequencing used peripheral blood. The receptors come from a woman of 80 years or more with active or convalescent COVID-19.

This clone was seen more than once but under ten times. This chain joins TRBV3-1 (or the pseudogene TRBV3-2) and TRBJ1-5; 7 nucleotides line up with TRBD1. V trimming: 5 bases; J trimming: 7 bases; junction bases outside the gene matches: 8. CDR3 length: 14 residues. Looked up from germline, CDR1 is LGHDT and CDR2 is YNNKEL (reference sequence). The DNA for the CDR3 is TGTGCCAGCAGCTCAACAGGGGAAGGACAGCCCCAGCATTTT. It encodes CASSSTGEGQPQHF.

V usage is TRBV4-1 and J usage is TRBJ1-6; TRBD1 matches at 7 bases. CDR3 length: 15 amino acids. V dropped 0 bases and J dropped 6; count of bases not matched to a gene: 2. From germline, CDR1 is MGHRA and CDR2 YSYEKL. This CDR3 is CASSQENRGNSPLHF. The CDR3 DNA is TGCGCCAGCAGCCAAGAGAACAGGGGTAATTCACCCCTCCACTTT.

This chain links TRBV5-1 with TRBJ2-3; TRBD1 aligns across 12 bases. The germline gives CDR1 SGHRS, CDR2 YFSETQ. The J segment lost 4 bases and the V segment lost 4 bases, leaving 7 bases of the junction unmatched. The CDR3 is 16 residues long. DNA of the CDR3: TGCGCCAGCAGCCGAGGGACAGGGGGCTTATCAGATACGCAGTATTTT. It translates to CASSRGTGGLSDTQYF.

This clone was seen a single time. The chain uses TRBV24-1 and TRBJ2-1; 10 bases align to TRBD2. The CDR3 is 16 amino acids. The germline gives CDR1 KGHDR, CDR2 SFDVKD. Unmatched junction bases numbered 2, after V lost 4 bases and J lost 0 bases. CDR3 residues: CATSDASGSSYNEQFF. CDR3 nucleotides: TGTGCCACCAGTGACGCTAGCGGGAGCTCCTACAATGAGCAGTTCTTC.

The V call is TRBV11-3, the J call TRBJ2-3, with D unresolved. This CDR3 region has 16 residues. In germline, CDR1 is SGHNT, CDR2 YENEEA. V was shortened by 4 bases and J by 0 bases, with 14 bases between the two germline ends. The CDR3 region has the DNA TGTGCCAGCAGCTCGTCAGGTTCCCTGAGCACAGATACGCAGTATTTT. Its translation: CASSSSGSLSTDTQYF.

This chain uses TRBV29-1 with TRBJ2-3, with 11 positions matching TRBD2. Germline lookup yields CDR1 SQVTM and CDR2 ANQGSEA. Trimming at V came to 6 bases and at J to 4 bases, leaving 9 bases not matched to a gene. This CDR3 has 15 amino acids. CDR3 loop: CSVAIAGGLPDTQYF. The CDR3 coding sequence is TGCAGCGTGGCGATAGCGGGAGGGCTTCCAGATACGCAGTATTTT.

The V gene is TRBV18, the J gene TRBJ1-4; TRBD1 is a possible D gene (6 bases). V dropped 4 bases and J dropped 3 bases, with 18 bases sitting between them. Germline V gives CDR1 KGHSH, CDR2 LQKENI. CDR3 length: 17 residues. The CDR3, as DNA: TGTGCCAGCTCACGGGAGGGGGTCGTGGCGTCTAATGAAAAACTGTTTTTT. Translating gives CASSREGVVASNEKLFF.

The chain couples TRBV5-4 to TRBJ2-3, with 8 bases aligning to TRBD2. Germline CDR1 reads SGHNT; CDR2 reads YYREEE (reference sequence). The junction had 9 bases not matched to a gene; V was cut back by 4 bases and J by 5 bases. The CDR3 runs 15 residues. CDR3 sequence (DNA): TGTGCCAGCAGCCACAAGCGGGAGCTAATAGATACGCAGTATTTT. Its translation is CASSHKRELIDTQYF.

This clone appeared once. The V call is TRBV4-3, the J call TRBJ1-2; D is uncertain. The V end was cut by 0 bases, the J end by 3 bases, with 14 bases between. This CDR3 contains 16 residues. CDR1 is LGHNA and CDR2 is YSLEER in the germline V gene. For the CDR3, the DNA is TGCGCCAGCAGCCAAGAGGCCCTCGAGGGATACTATGGCTACACCTTC. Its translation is CASSQEALEGYYGYTF.

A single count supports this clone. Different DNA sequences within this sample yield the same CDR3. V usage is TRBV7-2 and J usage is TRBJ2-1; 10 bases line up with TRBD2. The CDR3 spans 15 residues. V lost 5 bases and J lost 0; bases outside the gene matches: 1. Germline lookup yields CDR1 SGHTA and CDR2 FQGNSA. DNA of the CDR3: TGTGCCAGCAGCCCTAGCGGGAGCTCCTACAATGAGCAGTTCTTC. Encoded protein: CASSPSGSSYNEQFF.

The CDR3 loop is CASSGSGHKSSQYF. CDR3 nucleotides: TGTGCCAGCAGCGGGAGTGGTCATAAGAGTTCCCAGTACTTC. The chain is built from TRBV11-2 and TRBJ2-5; maybe TRBD2 (5 bases). CDR3 length equals 14 residues. Between the trimmed V and J ends, which lost 5 bases and 9 bases, there was a span of 19 bases. Germline CDR1 SGHAT, CDR2 FQNNGV.

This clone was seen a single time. CDR3 nucleotides: TGTGCCAGCAGCGCCGAGTTGGGAGGTCCCCAGCATTTT. It is translated as CASSAELGGPQHF. This chain joins TRBV14 and TRBJ1-5; D is undetermined. Trimming shortened V by 5 bases and J by 10 bases, and 15 bases separated the two germline ends. CDR3 length equals 13 residues. Germline CDR1 is SGHDN and CDR2 is FVKESK. The entire variable domain, with the rest obtained from reference TRBV14 and TRBJ1-5, is as follows: EAGVTQFPSHSVIEKGQTVTLRCDPISGHDNLYWYRRVMGKEIKFLLHFVKESKQDESGMPNNRFLAERTGGTYSTLKVQPAELEDSGVYFCASSAELGGPQHFGDGTRLSIL.

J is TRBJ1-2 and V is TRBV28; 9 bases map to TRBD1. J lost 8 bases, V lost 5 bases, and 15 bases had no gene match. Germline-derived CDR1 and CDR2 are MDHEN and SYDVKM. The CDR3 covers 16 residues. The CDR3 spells CASSTAATQGARGYTF. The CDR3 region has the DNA TGTGCCAGCAGTACAGCGGCGACACAGGGGGCTCGCGGCTACACCTTC.

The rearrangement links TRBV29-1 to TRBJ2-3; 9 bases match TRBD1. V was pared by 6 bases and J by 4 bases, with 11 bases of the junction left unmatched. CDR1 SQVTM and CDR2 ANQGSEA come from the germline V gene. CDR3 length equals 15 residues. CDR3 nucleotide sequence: TGCAGCGTACAGATGACAGGGGGTAGGGCAGATACGCAGTATTTT. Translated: CSVQMTGGRADTQYF.

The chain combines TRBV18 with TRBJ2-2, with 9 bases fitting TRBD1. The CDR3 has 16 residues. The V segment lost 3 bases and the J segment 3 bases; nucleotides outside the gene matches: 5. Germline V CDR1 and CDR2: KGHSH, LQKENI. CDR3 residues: CASSPPGTGHTGELFF. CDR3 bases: TGTGCCAGCTCACCGCCCGGGACAGGGCACACCGGGGAGCTGTTTTTT.

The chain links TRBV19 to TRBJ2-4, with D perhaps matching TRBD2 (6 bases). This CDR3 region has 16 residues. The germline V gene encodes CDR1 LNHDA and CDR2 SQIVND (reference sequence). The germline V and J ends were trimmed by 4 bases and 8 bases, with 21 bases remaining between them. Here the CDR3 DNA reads TGTGCCAGTAGTAGGGGGGTTGCTAGTGGGGTAGACATTCAGTACTTC. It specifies CASSRGVASGVDIQYF.

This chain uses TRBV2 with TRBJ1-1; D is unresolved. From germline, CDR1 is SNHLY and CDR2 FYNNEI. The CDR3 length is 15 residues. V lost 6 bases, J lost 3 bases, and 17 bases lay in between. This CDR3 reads CASRERLVMDTEAFF. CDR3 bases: TGTGCCAGCAGGGAGAGGCTGGTTATGGACACTGAAGCTTTCTTT.

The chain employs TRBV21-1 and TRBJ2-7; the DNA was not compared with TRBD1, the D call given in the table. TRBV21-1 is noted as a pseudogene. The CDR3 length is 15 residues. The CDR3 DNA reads TGTGCCAGCAGCAAAGGAGGGGACACCTACTACGAGCAGTACTTC. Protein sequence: CASSKGGDTYYEQYF.

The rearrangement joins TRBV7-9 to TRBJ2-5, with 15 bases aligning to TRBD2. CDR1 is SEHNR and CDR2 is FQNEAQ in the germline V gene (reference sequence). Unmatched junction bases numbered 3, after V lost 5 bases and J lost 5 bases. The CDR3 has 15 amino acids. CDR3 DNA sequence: TGTGCCAGCAGCCGGACTAGCGGGAGGGTTGAGACCCAGTACTTC. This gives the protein CASSRTSGRVETQYF.

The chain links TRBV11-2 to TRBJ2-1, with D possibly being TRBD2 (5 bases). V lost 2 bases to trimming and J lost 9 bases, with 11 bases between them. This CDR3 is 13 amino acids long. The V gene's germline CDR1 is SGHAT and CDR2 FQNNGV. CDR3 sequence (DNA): TGTGCCAGCAGCTTATTTCCCCGGGGTGAGCAGTTCTTC. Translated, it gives CASSLFPRGEQFF.

This chain's CDR3 is CASSWRSGYNEQFF. The CDR3 coding sequence is TGTGCCAGCAGTTGGAGGTCTGGGTACAATGAGCAGTTCTTC. The rearrangement joins TRBV6-6 to TRBJ2-1; a weak D match, TRBD2 (5 bases). The CDR3 consists of 14 residues. Germline values: CDR1 MNHNY, CDR2 SVGAGI (reference sequence). V lost 4 bases, J lost 4 bases, and 11 bases lay in between.

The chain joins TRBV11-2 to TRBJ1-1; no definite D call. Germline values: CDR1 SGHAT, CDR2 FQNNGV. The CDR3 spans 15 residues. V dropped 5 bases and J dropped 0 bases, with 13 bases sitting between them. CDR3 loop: CASSDSEKLNTEAFF. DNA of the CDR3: TGTGCCAGCAGCGATTCTGAGAAATTGAACACTGAAGCTTTCTTT.

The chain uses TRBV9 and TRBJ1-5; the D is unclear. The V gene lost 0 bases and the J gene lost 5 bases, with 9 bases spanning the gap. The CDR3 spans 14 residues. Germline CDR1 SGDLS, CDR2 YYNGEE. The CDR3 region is CASSVAAGDQPQHF. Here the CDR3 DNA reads TGTGCCAGCAGCGTAGCTGCCGGAGATCAGCCCCAGCATTTT.